The present TCR beta chain was sequenced within a study of low-dose radiotherapy and immunotherapy resistance in tumors. Priming of first-strand cDNA relied on TRAV- and TRBV-specific primers (covering alpha and beta chains). Using a constant-region primer together with a V-primer adapter, TCRs were subjected to 15 to 20 PCR cycles of amplification. One entry per CDR3 protein results from TCRdb running MiXCR on the reads. This sample has under 110,000 distinct CDR3 sequences, with around 21% found just once. Time point given: after trial treatment. As to treatment: LDRT plus nivolumab, ipilimumab, low-dose cyclophosphamide and aspirin (RACIN trial). Low-dose radiotherapy, low-dose cyclophosphamide, aspirin, ipilimumab and nivolumab were all given to the donors. The CDR3 covers 13 residues. Germline-derived CDR1 and CDR2 are SGHDN and FVKESK. This clonotype occurred once. A much larger clone differs from this one at a single base, so this may be a read error.

The sequencing here drew on PBMCs, taken after low-dose radiotherapy plus immunotherapy. The origin of this receptor is a male donor with prostate cancer. J is TRBJ1-1 and V is TRBV14; D unresolved. CDR3 in amino acids: CANSRHMNTEAFF. In nucleotides, the CDR3 is TGTGCCAACAGCCGACATATGAACACTGAAGCTTTCTTT.